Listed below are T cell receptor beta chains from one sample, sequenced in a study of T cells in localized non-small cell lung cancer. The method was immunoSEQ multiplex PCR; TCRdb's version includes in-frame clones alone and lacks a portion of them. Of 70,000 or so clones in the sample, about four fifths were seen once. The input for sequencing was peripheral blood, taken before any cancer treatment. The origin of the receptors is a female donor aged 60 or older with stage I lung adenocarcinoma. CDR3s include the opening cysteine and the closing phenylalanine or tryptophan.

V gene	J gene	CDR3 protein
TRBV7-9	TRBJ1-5	CASTGTDPNQPQHF
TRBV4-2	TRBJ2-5	CASSRGQGETQYF
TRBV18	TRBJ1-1	CASSPELEAFF
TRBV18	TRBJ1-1	CASSPSRDIVNTEAFF
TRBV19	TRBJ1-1	CASTPGRLNTEAFF
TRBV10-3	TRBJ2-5	CAISAGGGNPRETQYF
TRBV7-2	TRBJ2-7	CASRLAPISYEQYF
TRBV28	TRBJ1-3	CASSYSRRISGNTIYF
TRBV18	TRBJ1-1	CASSEQGGDTEAFF
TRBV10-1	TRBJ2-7	CASSPQSGYEQYF
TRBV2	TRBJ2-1	CASSDMGAEAYNEQFF
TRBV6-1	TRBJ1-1	CASSYRAAEAFF
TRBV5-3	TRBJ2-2	CARSKLAGEPVFGGELFF
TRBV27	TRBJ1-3	CASSLTPSSGNTIYF
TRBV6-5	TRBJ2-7	CASSYGASGRVEQYF
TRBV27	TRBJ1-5	CASSLRQFNQPQHF
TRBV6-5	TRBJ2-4	CASTSGLAGAVQYF
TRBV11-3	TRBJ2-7	CASSQTGLVREQYF
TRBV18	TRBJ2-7	CASSPPSQGEQYF
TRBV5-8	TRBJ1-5	CASSSHVYSNQPQHF
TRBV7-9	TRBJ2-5	CASSPGDTMGWETQYF